One sample yielded the 31 T cell receptor beta chains listed below, sequenced in a study of cytomegalovirus exposure and HLA in healthy donors. PCR involved 60 Vbeta and 13 Jbeta primers. Data came from immunoSEQ multiplex PCR; TCRdb stores just in-frame clones and leaves some out. The table records some 190,000 clones, around 84% of them present only once. Sequencing was performed on PBMCs. These receptors all stem from a boy aged 2 to 9 in good health and CMV-seronegative.

This clone was seen only a few times. This sequence joins TRBV27 and TRBJ1-6; 12 nucleotides match TRBD1. J lost 10 bases, V lost 6 bases, and 4 bases had no gene match. The CDR3 runs 14 residues. Looked up from germline, CDR1 is MNHEY and CDR2 is SMNVEV (reference sequence). The CDR3 spells CASSSGTGGSPLHF. For the CDR3, the DNA is TGTGCCAGCAGCTCCGGGACAGGGGGCTCACCCCTCCACTTT.

The table lists this clone with a count of one. This chain uses TRBV28 with TRBJ1-5; TRBD1 matches 8 bases. V lost 2 bases and J lost 11; bases outside the gene matches: 14. Looked up from germline, CDR1 is MDHEN and CDR2 is SYDVKM. This CDR3 has 16 residues. Here the CDR3 reads CASSLTDRGPGGTQHF. The CDR3 DNA reads as TGTGCCAGCAGTTTAACCGACAGGGGCCCAGGGGGAACCCAGCATTTT.

The chain carries TRBV6-1 and TRBJ1-3, with D unresolved. V lost 0 bases to trimming and J lost 0 bases, with 6 bases between them. The CDR3 spans 15 residues. The germline CDR1 and CDR2 sequences are MNHNS and SASEGT. CDR3 sequence reads: CASSEARVSGNTIYF. For the CDR3, the DNA is TGTGCCAGCAGTGAAGCCCGGGTCTCTGGAAACACCATATATTTT.

This chain uses TRBV18 with TRBJ1-4; D uncertain. CDR1 is KGHSH, CDR2 LQKENI, per germline. V was pared by 6 bases and J by 3 bases, with 14 bases between. The CDR3 has 15 residues. The CDR3: CASSRSGRANEKLFF. Written as DNA, the CDR3 is TGTGCCAGCTCCCGGTCCGGGCGGGCTAATGAAAAACTGTTTTTT.

In its sample, this clone was seen a few times. The V call is TRBV5-4, the J call TRBJ2-1, with D unclear. V lost 0 bases and J lost 13, with 11 bases in between. The CDR3 contains 12 residues. Germline CDR1 and CDR2: SGHNT and YYREEE (reference sequence). The CDR3 DNA is TGTGCCAGCAGCTTGGTCGGCCGAGGACAGTTCTTC. This translates into CASSLVGRGQFF. The full variable domain, in which reference TRBV5-4 and TRBJ2-1 provide the parts outside the CDR3, is ETGVTQSPTHLIKTRGQQVTLRCSSQSGHNTVSWYQQALGQGPQFIFQYYREEENGRGNFPPRFSGLQFPNYSSELNVNALELDDSALYLCASSLVGRGQFFGPGTRLTVL.

This chain connects TRBV4-1 to TRBJ2-2, with 7 bases lining up with TRBD1. The CDR3 sequence is 16 residues long. With 0 bases clipped from V and 5 bases from J, the junction kept 6 bases outside the gene matches. In germline, CDR1 is MGHRA, CDR2 YSYEKL. CDR3 sequence (DNA): TGCGCCAGCAGCCAAGAAAGACAGGGCTTGACCGGGGAGCTGTTTTTT. This translates into CASSQERQGLTGELFF.

The chain recombines TRBV29-1 with TRBJ2-3; TRBD1 matches 10 bases. CDR3 size: 16 residues. The germline V gene has CDR1 SQVTM and CDR2 ANQGSEA. V shed 7 bases and J 4 bases; nucleotides not matched to a gene: 14. CDR3 amino acids: CSATGTGTGVSDTQYF. Here the CDR3 DNA reads TGCAGCGCCACGGGTACCGGGACAGGGGTTTCAGATACGCAGTATTTT.

This clone was found once. V gene TRBV27 combines with J gene TRBJ1-2; 7 bases are shared with TRBD1. V dropped 5 bases and J dropped 8; count of bases not matched to a gene: 11. CDR3 length: 14 residues. Germline V gives CDR1 MNHEY, CDR2 SMNVEV (reference sequence). CDR3 amino acids: CASSHQGGPDGYTF. Here the CDR3 DNA reads TGTGCCAGCAGTCACCAGGGGGGCCCCGACGGCTACACCTTC.

V is TRBV5-8 and J is TRBJ2-3; TRBD1 is a possible D gene (5 bases). The V gene lost 0 bases and the J gene lost 2 bases, with 7 bases spanning the gap. The CDR3 has 14 residues. Germline V lookup: CDR1 SGHTS, CDR2 YDEGEE. The CDR3 protein is CASSLEGPTDTQYF. CDR3 nucleotide sequence: TGTGCCAGCAGCTTGGAGGGGCCCACAGATACGCAGTATTTT.

The chain has TRBV2 and TRBJ1-2; 10 nucleotides match TRBD1. CDR3 length equals 15 residues. The germline CDR1 and CDR2 sequences are SNHLY and FYNNEI. V was pared by 7 bases and J by 2 bases, with 7 bases of the junction left unmatched. The DNA of the CDR3 is TGTGCCAGCAAGAGTGGACAGGGGGGAAACTATGGCTACACCTTC. It translates to CASKSGQGGNYGYTF.

The V call is TRBV10-3, the J call TRBJ2-7, with 9 positions matching TRBD1. There are 14 residues in the CDR3. Per germline, CDR1 ENHRY and CDR2 SYGVKD. V lost 6 bases, J lost 6 bases, and 9 bases stayed unmatched. The CDR3 bases are TGTGCCATCAGAGACAGACAGGGGGTAGGCGAGCAGTACTTC. It yields the protein CAIRDRQGVGEQYF.

The rearrangement joins TRBV25-1 to TRBJ1-1, with D maybe TRBD1 (5 bases). The CDR3 runs 16 residues. Germline CDR1 reads MGHDK; CDR2 reads SYGVNS. V was clipped by 1 base and J by 1 base, with 13 bases between them. The CDR3 DNA follows: TGTGCCAGCAGTGAATTTAAGGGGCCGGGGAACACTGAAGCTTTCTTT. Residues: CASSEFKGPGNTEAFF.

In its sample, this clone was seen once. The sample holds other DNA sequences that translate to the same CDR3. This chain connects TRBV27 to TRBJ1-5; D gene ambiguous. The CDR3 totals 13 residues. The V end was cut by 2 bases, the J end by 3 bases, with 5 bases between. Germline CDR1 MNHEY, CDR2 SMNVEV (reference sequence). CDR3 amino acids: CASSLTVNQPQHF. The DNA of the CDR3 is TGTGCCAGCAGTTTAACGGTCAATCAGCCCCAGCATTTT.

The gene calls are TRBV7-9 and TRBJ1-5, with D possibly matching TRBD1 (5 bases). The CDR3 has 15 residues. Germline lookup yields CDR1 SEHNR and CDR2 FQNEAQ (reference sequence). The V gene lost 5 bases and the J gene lost 0 bases, with 11 bases spanning the gap. This chain's CDR3 is CASSRTGDSNQPQHF. CDR3 DNA sequence: TGTGCCAGCAGCCGAACAGGAGATAGCAATCAGCCCCAGCATTTT.

This chain joins TRBV28 and TRBJ2-7; 8 bases are shared with TRBD1. V was pared by 8 bases and J by 2 bases, with 5 bases of the junction left unmatched. Germline assignment: CDR1 MDHEN and CDR2 SYDVKM. The CDR3 loop spans 13 amino acids. The CDR3 region has the DNA TGTGCCAGCTGGGACAGGCTAACCTACGAGCAGTACGTC. It codes for CASWDRLTYEQYV.

This chain connects TRBV11-2 to TRBJ2-7; D remains ambiguous. V dropped 1 base and J dropped 0 bases, with 7 bases sitting between them. This CDR3 is 14 amino acids long. CDR1 is SGHAT and CDR2 is FQNNGV in the germline V gene. The CDR3 here is CASSLGPGSYEQYV. DNA for the CDR3: TGTGCCAGCAGCTTAGGTCCAGGCTCCTACGAGCAGTACGTC.

V and J are TRBV9 and TRBJ1-5; 12 positions match TRBD1. There are 16 residues in the CDR3. The junction had 3 bases not matched to a gene; V was cut back by 4 bases and J by 1 base. CDR1 is SGDLS and CDR2 is YYNGEE in the germline V gene. The CDR3 coding sequence is TGTGCCAGCAGCCCGGGACAGGGGGCGAGCAATCAGCCCCAGCATTTT. This gives the protein CASSPGQGASNQPQHF.

The chain joins TRBV7-9 to TRBJ2-7, with D maybe TRBD1 (7 bases). V lost 7 bases and J 3 bases, leaving 25 bases between the germline ends. The CDR3 sequence is 17 residues long. CDR1 and CDR2 from the germline V gene are SEHNR and FQNEAQ (reference sequence). CDR3 nucleotides: TGTGCCAGCACCCACCCAGATGGTGTCAGGGGGGACTACGAGCAGTACTTC. Protein product: CASTHPDGVRGDYEQYF.

The V call is TRBV27, the J call TRBJ2-7; TRBD1 aligns across 10 bases. Germline V gene sequence: CDR1 MNHEY, CDR2 SMNVEV (reference sequence). The J segment lost 5 bases and the V segment lost 6 bases, leaving 4 bases of the junction unmatched. There are 13 residues in the CDR3. For the CDR3, the DNA is TGTGCCAGCAGCCGACAGGGGGCCCACGAGCAGTACGTC. Its translation: CASSRQGAHEQYV.

The chain carries TRBV2 and TRBJ1-1; TRBD1 matches 7 bases. V was clipped by 8 bases and J by 5 bases; unmatched bases: 5. The CDR3 sequence is 12 residues long. Looked up from germline, CDR1 is SNHLY and CDR2 is FYNNEI. The CDR3 nucleotides read TGTGCCAGCCTAGGGGGCCGTACTGAAGCTTTCTTT. It encodes CASLGGRTEAFF.

The gene calls are TRBV25-1 and TRBJ2-7, with 8 bases identical to TRBD2. V lost 5 bases, J lost 3 bases, and 6 bases stayed unmatched. Germline loops: CDR1 MGHDK, CDR2 SYGVNS. This CDR3 has 14 amino acids. In DNA, the CDR3 is TGTGCCAGCAGTTTTGCGGGGGGCTTCTACGAGCAGTACTTC. Its translation is CASSFAGGFYEQYF.

V is TRBV29-1 and J is TRBJ1-4; the D gene is possibly TRBD1 (6 bases). The V gene's germline CDR1 is SQVTM and CDR2 ANQGSEA. There are 13 residues in the CDR3. With 6 bases removed from V and 4 bases from J, the gap between germline ends came to 12 bases. This CDR3 is CSVRQDLNEKLFF. The CDR3 DNA reads as TGCAGCGTAAGACAGGACCTTAATGAAAAACTGTTTTTT.

The CDR3 spells CATSRSRGTDSYEQYF. The DNA of the CDR3 is TGTGCCACCAGCAGATCCAGGGGGACGGACTCCTACGAGCAGTACTTC. The rearrangement joins TRBV15 to TRBJ2-7, with 7 bases lining up with TRBD1. Germline trimming cut 2 bases from V and 0 bases from J; bases unmatched to any gene: 7. The CDR3 spans 16 residues. Germline V gene data show CDR1 as LNHNV and CDR2 as YYDKDF (reference sequence).

The chain recombines TRBV18 with TRBJ2-5, with 15 bases aligning to TRBD2. J gave up 5 bases and V 0 bases, and 1 base lay outside the gene matches. The germline gives CDR1 KGHSH, CDR2 LQKENI. The CDR3 loop spans 16 amino acids. Written as DNA, the CDR3 is TGTGCCAGCTCACCACCCGGACTAGCGGGAGGGGAGACCCAGTACTTC. This sequence encodes CASSPPGLAGGETQYF. Full variable domain (outside the CDR3, taken from reference TRBV18 and TRBJ2-5): NAGVMQNPRHLVRRRGQEARLRCSPMKGHSHVYWYRQLPEEGLKFMVYLQKENIIDESGMPKERFSAEFPKEGPSILRIQQVVRGDSAAYFCASSPPGLAGGETQYFGPGTRLLVL.

The chain has TRBV28 and TRBJ1-2; D not resolved. Germline CDR1 reads MDHEN; CDR2 reads SYDVKM. There are 15 residues in the CDR3. Trimming removed 4 bases from V and 5 bases from J, with 17 bases in between. CDR3 residues: CASSSERGLWYGYTF. CDR3 nucleotide sequence: TGTGCCAGCAGTTCTGAACGGGGTCTATGGTATGGCTACACCTTC.

The V gene is TRBV27, the J gene TRBJ1-2; 9 bases line up with TRBD1. Germline V gene data show CDR1 as MNHEY and CDR2 as SMNVEV (reference sequence). The CDR3 has 13 amino acids. V shed 4 bases, J shed 8 bases, and the junction held 5 bases outside the gene matches. CDR3 DNA sequence: TGTGCCAGCAGTTCACAGGGGGCACGCGGCTACACCTTC. Its protein is CASSSQGARGYTF.

The J gene is TRBJ2-7, the V gene TRBV7-3; TRBD2 agrees at 13 bases. The V gene's germline CDR1 is SGHTA and CDR2 FQGTGA. The CDR3 loop spans 16 amino acids. V trimming: 5 bases; J trimming: 5 bases; junction bases outside the gene matches: 9. As DNA, the CDR3 is TGTGCCAGCAGCCCGATCGGGACTAGCGGGAAGGACGAGCAGTACTTC. Translated: CASSPIGTSGKDEQYF.

The chain is built from TRBV14 and TRBJ2-7; 7 positions agree with TRBD1. This CDR3 is 16 amino acids long. The germline V gene encodes CDR1 SGHDN and CDR2 FVKESK. The V and J ends lost 3 bases and 2 bases, in that order; junction bases with no gene match: 10. CDR3 loop: CASSQGPGQHPYEQYF. CDR3 nucleotides: TGTGCCAGCAGCCAGGGACCGGGACAGCATCCCTACGAGCAGTACTTC.

CDR3 amino acids: CARPEGCNYEQYV. CDR3 nucleotides: TGTGCCCGACCCGAGGGATGCAACTACGAGCAGTACGTC. This chain uses TRBV28 with TRBJ2-7; D perhaps matches TRBD2 (5 bases). The germline V gene has CDR1 MDHEN and CDR2 SYDVKM. The CDR3 has 13 amino acids. The V end was cut by 11 bases, the J end by 3 bases, with 17 bases between.

J is TRBJ2-3 and V is TRBV5-4; D may be TRBD2 (5 bases). Looked up from germline, CDR1 is SGHNT and CDR2 is YYREEE (reference sequence). Trimming cost V 1 base and J 3 bases, with 9 bases left between them. This CDR3 region has 14 residues. The CDR3 DNA reads as TGTGCCAGCAGCTTGTGGTCGGGGACAGATACGCAGTATTTT. Translated: CASSLWSGTDTQYF.

This clone was seen a few times. This rearrangement joins TRBV28 to TRBJ1-5; 7 nucleotides align to TRBD1. With 3 bases clipped from V and 11 bases from J, the junction kept 13 bases outside the gene matches. Germline CDR1 and CDR2: MDHEN and SYDVKM. This CDR3 is 15 amino acids long. DNA for the CDR3: TGTGCCAGCAGTTTTAGGGGCAGGGGGGCTCCGGCCCAGCATTTT. It encodes CASSFRGRGAPAQHF.